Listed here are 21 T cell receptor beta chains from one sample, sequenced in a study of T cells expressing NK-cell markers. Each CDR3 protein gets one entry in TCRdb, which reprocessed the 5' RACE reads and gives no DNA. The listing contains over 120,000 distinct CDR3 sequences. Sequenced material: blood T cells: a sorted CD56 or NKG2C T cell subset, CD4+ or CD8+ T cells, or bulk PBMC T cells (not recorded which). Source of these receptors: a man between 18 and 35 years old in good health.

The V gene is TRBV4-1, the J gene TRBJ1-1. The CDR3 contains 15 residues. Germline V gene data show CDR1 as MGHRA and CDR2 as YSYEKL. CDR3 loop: CASSQDGGRAREAFF.

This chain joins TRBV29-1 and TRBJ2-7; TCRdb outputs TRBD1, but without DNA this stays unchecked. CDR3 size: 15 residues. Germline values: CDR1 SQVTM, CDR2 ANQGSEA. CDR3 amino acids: CSVVPGQQSSYEQYF.

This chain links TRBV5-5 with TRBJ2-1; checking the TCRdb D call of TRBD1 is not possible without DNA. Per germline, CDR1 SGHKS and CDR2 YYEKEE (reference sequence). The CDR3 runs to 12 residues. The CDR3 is CASSLGQPEQFF.

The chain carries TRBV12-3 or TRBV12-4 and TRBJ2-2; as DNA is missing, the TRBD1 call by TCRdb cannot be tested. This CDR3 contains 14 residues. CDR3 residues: CASRPTVNTGELFF.

The CDR3 spells CASSHRQGSPGTEAFF. The chain links TRBV14 to TRBJ1-1; the TCRdb call, TRBD1, lacks DNA for checking. Germline V gene sequence: CDR1 SGHDN, CDR2 FVKESK. This CDR3 has 16 amino acids.

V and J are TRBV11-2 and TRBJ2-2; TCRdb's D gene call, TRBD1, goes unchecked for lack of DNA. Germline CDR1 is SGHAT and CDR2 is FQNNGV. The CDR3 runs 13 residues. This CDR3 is CASSPGETGELFF.

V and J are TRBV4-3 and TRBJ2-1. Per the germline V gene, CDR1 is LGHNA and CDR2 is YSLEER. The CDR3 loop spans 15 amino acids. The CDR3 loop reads CASSQGRDSNNEQFF.

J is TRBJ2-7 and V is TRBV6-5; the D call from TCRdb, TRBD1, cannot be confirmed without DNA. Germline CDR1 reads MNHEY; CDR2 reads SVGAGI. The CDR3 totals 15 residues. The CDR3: CASSYSTFRGYEQYF.

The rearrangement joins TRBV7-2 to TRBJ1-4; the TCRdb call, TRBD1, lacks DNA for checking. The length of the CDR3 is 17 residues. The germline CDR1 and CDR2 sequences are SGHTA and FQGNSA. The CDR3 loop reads CASSLVHWTVPNEKLFF.

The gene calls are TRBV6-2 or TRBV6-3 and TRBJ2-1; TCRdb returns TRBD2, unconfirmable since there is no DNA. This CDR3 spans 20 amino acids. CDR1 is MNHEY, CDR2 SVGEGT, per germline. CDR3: CASSYRDGGLAGAYYNEQFF.

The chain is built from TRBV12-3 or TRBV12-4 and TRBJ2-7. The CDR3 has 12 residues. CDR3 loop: CASSLYLDEQYF.

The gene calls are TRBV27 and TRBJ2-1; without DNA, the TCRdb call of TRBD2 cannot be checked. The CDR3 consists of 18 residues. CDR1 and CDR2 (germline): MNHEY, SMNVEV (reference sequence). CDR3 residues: CASSLFQIAGGPGDEQFF.

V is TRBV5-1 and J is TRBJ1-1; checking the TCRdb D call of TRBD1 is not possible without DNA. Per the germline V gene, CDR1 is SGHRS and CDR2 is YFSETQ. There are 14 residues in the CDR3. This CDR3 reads CASSRGQGDTEAFF.

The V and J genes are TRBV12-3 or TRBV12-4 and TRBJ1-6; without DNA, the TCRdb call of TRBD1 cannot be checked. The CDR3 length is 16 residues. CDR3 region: CASSSTRWGLGSPLHF.

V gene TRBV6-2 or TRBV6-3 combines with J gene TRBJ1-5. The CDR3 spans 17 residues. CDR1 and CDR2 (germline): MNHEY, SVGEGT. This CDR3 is CASSYSGPLGADQPQHF.

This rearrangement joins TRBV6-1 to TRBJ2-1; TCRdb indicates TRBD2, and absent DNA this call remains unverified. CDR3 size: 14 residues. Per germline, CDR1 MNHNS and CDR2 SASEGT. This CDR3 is CASTSGGSYNEQFF.

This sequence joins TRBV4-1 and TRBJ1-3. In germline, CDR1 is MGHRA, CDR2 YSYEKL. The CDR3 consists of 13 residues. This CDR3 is CASSQVGGNTIYF.

CDR3 sequence reads: CASSINRGLAKNIQYF. The genes are TRBV7-9 and TRBJ2-4; without DNA, the TCRdb call of TRBD1 cannot be checked. This CDR3 has 16 amino acids. Germline-derived CDR1 and CDR2 are SEHNR and FQNEAQ (reference sequence).

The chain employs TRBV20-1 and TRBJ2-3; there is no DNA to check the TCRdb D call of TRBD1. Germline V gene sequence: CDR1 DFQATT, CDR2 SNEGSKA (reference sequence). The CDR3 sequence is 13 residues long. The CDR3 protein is CSARGRGSDTQYF.

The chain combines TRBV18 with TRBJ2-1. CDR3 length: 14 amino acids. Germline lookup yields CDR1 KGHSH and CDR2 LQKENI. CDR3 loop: CASSPRTDDNEQFF. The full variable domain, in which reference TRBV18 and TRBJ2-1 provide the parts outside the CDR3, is NAGVMQNPRHLVRRRGQEARLRCSPMKGHSHVYWYRQLPEEGLKFMVYLQKENIIDESGMPKERFSAEFPKEGPSILRIQQVVRGDSAAYFCASSPRTDDNEQFFGPGTRLTVL.

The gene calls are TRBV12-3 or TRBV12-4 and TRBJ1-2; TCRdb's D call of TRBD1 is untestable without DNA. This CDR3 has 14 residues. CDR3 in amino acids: CASSLRGGDGGYTF.